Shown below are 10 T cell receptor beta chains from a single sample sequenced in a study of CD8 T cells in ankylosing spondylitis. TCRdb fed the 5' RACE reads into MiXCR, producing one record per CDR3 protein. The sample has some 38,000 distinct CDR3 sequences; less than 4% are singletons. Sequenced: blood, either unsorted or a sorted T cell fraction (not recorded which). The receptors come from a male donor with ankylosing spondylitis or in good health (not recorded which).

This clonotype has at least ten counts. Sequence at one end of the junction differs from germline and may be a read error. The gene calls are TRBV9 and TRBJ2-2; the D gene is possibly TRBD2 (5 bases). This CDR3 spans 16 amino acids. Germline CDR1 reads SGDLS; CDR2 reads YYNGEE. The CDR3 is CASSVAQASLVGELFF. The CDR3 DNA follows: TGTGCCAGCAGCGTAGCGCAGGCCTCGTTAGTCGGGGAGCTGTTCTTT.

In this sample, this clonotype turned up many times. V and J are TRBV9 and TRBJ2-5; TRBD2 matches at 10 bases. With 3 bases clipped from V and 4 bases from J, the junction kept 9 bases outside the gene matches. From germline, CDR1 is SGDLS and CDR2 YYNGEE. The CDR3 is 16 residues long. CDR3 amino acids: CASSASPAGGGETQYF. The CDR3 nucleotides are TGTGCCAGCAGCGCCAGCCCAGCGGGGGGGGGAGAGACCCAGTACTTC.

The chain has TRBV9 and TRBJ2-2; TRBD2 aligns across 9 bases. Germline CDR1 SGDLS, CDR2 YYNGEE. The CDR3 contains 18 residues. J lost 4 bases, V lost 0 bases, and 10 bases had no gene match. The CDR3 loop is CASSVEAAGGRSTGELFF. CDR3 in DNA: TGTGCCAGCAGCGTAGAGGCAGCGGGAGGTAGATCCACCGGGGAGCTGTTTTTT.

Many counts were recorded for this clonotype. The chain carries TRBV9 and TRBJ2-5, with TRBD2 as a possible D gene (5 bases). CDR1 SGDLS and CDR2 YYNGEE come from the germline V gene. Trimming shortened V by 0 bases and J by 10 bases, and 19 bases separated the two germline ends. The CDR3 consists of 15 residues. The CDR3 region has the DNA TGTGCCAGCAGCGTAGCCATGGGAGCCCAAGAGGGCCAGTACTTC. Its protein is CASSVAMGAQEGQYF.

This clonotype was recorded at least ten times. CDR3 amino acids: CASSSREATGELFF. Written as DNA, the CDR3 is TGTGCCAGCAGCTCTCGGGAGGCCACCGGGGAGCTGTTTTTT. This sequence joins TRBV9 and TRBJ2-2, with 7 bases matching TRBD2. The V gene end was trimmed by 4 bases and the J gene end by 4 bases; junction bases not matched to a gene: 4. The CDR3 covers 14 residues. CDR1 is SGDLS and CDR2 is YYNGEE in the germline V gene.

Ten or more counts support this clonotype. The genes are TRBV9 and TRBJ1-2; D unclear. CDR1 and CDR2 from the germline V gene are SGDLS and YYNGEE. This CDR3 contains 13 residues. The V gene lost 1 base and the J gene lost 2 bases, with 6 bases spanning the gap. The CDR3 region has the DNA TGTGCCAGCAGCGTATCCCAGAACTATGGCTACACCTTC. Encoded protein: CASSVSQNYGYTF.

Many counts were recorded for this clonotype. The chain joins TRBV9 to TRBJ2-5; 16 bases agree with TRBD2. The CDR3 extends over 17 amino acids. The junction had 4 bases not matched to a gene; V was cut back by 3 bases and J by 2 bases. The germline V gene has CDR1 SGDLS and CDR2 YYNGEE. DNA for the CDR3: TGTGCCAGCAGCGCCGGGACTAGCGGGGGGGTACAAGAGACCCAGTACTTC. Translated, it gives CASSAGTSGGVQETQYF.

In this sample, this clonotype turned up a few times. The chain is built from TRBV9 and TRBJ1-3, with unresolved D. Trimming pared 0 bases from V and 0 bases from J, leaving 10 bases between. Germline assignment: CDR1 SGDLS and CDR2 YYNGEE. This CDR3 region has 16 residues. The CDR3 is CASSVGGTFSGNTIYF. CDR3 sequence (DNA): TGTGCCAGCAGCGTAGGCGGCACCTTCTCTGGAAACACCATATATTTT.

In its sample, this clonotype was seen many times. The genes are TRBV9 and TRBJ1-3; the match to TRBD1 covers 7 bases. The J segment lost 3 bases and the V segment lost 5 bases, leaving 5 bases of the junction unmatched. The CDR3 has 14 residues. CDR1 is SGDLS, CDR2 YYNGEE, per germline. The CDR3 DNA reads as TGTGCCAGCAGTGCCGGGACAGATGGAAACACCATATATTTT. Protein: CASSAGTDGNTIYF. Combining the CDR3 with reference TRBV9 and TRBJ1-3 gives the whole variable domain DSGVTQTPKHLITATGQRVTLRCSPRSGDLSVYWYQQSLDQGLQFLIQYYNGEERAKGNILERFSAQQFPDLHSELNLSSLELGDSALYFCASSAGTDGNTIYFGEGSWLTVV.

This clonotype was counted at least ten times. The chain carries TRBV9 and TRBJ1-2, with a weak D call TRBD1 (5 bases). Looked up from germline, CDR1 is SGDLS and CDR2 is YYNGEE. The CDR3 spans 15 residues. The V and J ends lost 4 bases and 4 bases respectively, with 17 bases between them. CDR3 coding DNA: TGTGCCAGCAGCCCCCAGCTCGGGGGGATCTATGGCTACACCTTC. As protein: CASSPQLGGIYGYTF.